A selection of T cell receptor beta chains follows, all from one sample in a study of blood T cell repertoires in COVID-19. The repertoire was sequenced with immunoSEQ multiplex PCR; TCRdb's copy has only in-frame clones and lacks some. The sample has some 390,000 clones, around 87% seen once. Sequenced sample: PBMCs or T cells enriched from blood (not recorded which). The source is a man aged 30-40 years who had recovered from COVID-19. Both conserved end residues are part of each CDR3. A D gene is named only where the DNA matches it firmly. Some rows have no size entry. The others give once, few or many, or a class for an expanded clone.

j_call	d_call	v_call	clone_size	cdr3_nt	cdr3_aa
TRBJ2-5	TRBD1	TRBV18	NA	TGTGCCAGCTCTTACAGGGGAGTAGAGACCCAGTACTTC	CASSYRGVETQYF
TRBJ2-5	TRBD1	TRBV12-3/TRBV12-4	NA	TGTGCCAGCAGCCCCCGACAGGGCGGAGCCCAGTACTTC	CASSPRQGGAQYF
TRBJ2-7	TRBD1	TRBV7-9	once	TGTGCCAGCAGCTTAACGGGACAGGGGGGACTTGAGCAGTACTTC	CASSLTGQGGLEQYF
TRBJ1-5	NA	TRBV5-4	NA	TGTGCCAGCAGCTTGGCGGGTCGCAATCAGCCCCAGCATTTT	CASSLAGRNQPQHF
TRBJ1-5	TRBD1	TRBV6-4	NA	TGTGCCAGCAGTGCCCGGGACAGGGATGCTAAGCCCCAGCATTTT	CASSARDRDAKPQHF
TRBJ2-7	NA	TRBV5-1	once	TGCGCCAGCAGCTTTGACACCTCCTACGAGCAGTACTTC	CASSFDTSYEQYF
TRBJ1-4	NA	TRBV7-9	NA	TGTGCCAGCAGCCGTTCAGATACTAATGAAAAACTGTTTTTT	CASSRSDTNEKLFF
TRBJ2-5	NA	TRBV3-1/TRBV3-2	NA	TGTGCCAGCAGCCAAGATCGCGGAGGAGTGGAGACCCAGTACTTC	CASSQDRGGVETQYF
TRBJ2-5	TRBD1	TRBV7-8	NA	TGTGCCAGCAGCTCATTAGTAGGGGGCGGTGAGACCCAGTACTTC	CASSSLVGGGETQYF
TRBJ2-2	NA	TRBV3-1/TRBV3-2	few	TGTGCCAGCAGCCCAGGGACTCCCGGAGAGCTGTTTTTT	CASSPGTPGELFF
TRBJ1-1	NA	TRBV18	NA	TGTGCCAGCTCACCAAGGGAGGGAGTGGCTTTCTTT	CASSPREGVAFF
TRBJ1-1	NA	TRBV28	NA	TGTGCCTCGACACCGCAGGGGCCCACTGAAGCTTTCTTT	CASTPQGPTEAFF
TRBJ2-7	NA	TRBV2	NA	TGTGCCAGCAGTGGACTACGGGACTTCTACGAGCAGTACTTC	CASSGLRDFYEQYF
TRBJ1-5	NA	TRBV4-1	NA	TGCGCCAGCAGCCAAGGATGGCAGGGCCAAGCTTGGGGGCCCCAGCATTTT	CASSQGWQGQAWGPQHF
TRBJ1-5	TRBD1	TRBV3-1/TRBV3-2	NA	TGTGCCAGCAGCCAGACCCAGGGGGCCCAACAGCCCCAGCATTTT	CASSQTQGAQQPQHF
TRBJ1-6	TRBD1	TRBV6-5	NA	TGTGCCAGCAGCTACATTCGGACAGGGGTTAATTCACCCCTCCACTTT	CASSYIRTGVNSPLHF
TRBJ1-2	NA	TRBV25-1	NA	TGTGCCAGCAGTGAAGGGGGGGGTTACTATGGCTACACCTTC	CASSEGGGYYGYTF
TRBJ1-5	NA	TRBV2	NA	TGTGCCAGCAGTTACGCTGGGTCCCGAGGGCCCCAGCATTTT	CASSYAGSRGPQHF
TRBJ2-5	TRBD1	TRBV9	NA	TGTGCCAGCAGCCCTGGGACAGGAGAGACCCAGTACTTC	CASSPGTGETQYF
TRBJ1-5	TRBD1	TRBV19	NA	TGTGCCAGTAGTATAGAATTGGGACAGGGGTTGGGATTCAGCAATCAGCCCCAGCATTTT	CASSIELGQGLGFSNQPQHF
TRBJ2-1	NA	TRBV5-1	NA	TGCGCCAGCAGCCGACTAGGGGAGCAGTTCTTC	CASSRLGEQFF
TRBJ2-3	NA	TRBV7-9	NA	TGTGCCAGCAGCATTGGGACATATTACACAGATACGCAGTATTTT	CASSIGTYYTDTQYF
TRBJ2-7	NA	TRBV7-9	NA	TGTGCCAGCAGCCCATCCTTAACATCCCCCTACGAGCAGTACTTC	CASSPSLTSPYEQYF
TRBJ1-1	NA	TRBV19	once	TGTGCCAGCTCCAAACAGGGAGAAAACACTGAAGCTTTCTTT	CASSKQGENTEAFF
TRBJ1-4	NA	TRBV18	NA	TGTGCCAGCTCACCTACAGGGTTTCAGGATGAAAAACTGTTTTTT	CASSPTGFQDEKLFF
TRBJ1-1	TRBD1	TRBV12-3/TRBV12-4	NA	TGTGCCAGCAGTTTGAGGACAGGAACTGAAGCTTTCTTT	CASSLRTGTEAFF